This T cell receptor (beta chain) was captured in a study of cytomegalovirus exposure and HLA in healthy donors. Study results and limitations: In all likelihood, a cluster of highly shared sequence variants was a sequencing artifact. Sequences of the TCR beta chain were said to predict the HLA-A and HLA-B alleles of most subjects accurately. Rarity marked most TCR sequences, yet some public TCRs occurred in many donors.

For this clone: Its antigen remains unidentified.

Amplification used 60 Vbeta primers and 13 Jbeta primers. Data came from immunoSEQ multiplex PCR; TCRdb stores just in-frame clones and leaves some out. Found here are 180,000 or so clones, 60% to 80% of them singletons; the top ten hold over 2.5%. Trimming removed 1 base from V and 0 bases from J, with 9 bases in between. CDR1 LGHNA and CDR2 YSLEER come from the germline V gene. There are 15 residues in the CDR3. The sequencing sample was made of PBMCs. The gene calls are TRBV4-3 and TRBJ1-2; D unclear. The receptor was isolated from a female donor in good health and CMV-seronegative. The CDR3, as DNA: TGCGCCAGCAGCCAAGGTCGTGGAGCTAACTATGGCTACACCTTC. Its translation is CASSQGRGANYGYTF.